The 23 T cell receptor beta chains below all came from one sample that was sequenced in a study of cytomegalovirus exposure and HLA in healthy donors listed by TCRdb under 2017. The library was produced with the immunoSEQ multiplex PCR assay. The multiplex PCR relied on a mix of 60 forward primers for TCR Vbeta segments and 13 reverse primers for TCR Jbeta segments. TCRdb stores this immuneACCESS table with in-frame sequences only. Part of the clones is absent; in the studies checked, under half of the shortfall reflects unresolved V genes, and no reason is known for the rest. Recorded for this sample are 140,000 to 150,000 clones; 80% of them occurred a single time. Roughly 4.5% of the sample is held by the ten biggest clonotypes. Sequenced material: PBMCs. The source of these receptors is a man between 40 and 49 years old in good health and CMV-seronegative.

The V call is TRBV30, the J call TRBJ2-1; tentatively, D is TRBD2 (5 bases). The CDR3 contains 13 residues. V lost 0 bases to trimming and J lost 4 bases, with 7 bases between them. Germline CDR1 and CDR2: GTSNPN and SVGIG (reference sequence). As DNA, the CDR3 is TGTGCCTGGAGTGTAGGGAGATACAATGAGCAGTTCTTC. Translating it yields CAWSVGRYNEQFF.

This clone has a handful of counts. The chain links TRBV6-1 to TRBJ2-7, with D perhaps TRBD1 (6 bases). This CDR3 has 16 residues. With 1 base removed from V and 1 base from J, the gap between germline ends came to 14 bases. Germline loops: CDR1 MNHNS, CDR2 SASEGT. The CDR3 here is CASSEDEAGASYEQYF. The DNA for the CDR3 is TGTGCCAGCAGTGAAGATGAGGCAGGGGCGTCCTACGAGCAGTACTTC.

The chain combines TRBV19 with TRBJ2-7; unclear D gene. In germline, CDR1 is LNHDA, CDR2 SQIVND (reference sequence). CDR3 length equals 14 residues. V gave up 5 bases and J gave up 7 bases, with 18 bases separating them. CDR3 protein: CASSPPGQVREQYF. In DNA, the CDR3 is TGTGCCAGTAGTCCGCCCGGCCAGGTTCGAGAGCAGTACTTC.

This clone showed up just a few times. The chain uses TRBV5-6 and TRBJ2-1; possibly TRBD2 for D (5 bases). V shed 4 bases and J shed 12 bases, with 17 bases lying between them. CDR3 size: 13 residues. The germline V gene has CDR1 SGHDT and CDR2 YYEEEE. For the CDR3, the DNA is TGTGCCAGCAGCCCTTCGGGCGTACTAGTGCAGTTCTTC. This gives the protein CASSPSGVLVQFF.

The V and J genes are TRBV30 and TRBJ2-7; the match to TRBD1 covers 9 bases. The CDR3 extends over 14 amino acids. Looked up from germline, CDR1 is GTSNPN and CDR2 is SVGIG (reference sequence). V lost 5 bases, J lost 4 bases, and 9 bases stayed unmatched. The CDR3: CAWSGTGRGYEQYF. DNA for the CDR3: TGTGCCTGGTCCGGGACAGGGAGGGGGTACGAGCAGTACTTC.

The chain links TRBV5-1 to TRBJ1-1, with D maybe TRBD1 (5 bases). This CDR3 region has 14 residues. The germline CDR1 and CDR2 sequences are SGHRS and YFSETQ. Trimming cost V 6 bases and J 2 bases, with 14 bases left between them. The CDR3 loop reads CASTLRGANTEAFF. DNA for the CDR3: TGCGCCAGCACCCTGCGCGGGGCAAACACTGAAGCTTTCTTT.

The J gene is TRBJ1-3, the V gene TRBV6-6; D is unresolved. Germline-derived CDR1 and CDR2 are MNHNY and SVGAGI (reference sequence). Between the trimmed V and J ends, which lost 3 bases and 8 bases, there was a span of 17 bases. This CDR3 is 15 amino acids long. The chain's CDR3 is CASSYSLTGRDTIYF. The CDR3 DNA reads TGTGCCAGCAGTTATTCTCTCACGGGTAGAGACACCATATATTTT.

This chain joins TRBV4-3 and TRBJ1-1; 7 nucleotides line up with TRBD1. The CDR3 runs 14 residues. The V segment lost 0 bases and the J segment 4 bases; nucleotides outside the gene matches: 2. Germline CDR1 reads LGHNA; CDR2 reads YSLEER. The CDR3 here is CASSQERGRTEAFF. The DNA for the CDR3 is TGCGCCAGCAGCCAAGAGAGGGGGCGCACTGAAGCTTTCTTT.

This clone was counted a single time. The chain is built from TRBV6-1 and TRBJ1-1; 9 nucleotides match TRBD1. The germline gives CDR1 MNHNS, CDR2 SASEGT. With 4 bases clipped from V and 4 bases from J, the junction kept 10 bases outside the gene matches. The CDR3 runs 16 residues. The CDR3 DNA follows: TGTGCCAGCAGTGTTTATCCGGGACAGGGCGGCACTGAAGCTTTCTTT. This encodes CASSVYPGQGGTEAFF.

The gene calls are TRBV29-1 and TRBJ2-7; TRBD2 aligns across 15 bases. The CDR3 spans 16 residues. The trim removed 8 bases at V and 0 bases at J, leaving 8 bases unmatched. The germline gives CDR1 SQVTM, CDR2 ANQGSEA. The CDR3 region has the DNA TGCAGCTTCCGGACGGGACTAGCGGGGGGCTCCTACGAGCAGTACTTC. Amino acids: CSFRTGLAGGSYEQYF.

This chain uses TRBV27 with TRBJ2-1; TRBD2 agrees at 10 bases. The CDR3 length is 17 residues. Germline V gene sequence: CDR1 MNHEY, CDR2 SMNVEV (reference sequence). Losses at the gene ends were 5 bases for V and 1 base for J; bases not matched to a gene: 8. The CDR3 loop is CASSIRSGGASYNEQFF. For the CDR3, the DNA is TGTGCCAGCAGTATCCGGAGCGGGGGGGCGTCCTACAATGAGCAGTTCTTC.

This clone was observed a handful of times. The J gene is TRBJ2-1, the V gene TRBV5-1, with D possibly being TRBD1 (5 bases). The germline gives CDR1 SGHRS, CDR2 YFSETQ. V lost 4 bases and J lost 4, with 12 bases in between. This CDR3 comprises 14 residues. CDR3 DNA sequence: TGCGCCAGCAGCCTTGGGGCGCAGTACAATGAGCAGTTCTTC. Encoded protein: CASSLGAQYNEQFF.

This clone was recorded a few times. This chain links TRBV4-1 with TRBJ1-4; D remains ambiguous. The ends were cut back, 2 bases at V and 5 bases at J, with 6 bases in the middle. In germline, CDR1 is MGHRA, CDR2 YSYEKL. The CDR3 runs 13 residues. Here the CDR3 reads CASSQRENEKLFF. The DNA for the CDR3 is TGCGCCAGCAGCCAAAGGGAGAATGAAAAACTGTTTTTT.

Here the CDR3 reads CASSLGQGSNEKLFF. The CDR3 nucleotides are TGTGCCAGCAGCTTAGGGCAGGGGTCTAATGAAAAACTGTTTTTT. J is TRBJ1-4 and V is TRBV7-2, with D perhaps matching TRBD1 (6 bases). The CDR3 extends over 15 amino acids. Germline V gene sequence: CDR1 SGHTA, CDR2 FQGNSA. V was pared by 1 base and J by 3 bases, with 9 bases between.

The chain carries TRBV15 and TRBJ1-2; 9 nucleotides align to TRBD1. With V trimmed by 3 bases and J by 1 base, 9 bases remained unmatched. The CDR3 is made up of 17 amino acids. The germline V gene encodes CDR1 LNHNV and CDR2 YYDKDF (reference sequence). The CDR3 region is CATSSLQGAAINYGYTF. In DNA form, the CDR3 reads TGTGCCACCAGCAGCTTACAGGGGGCAGCCATTAACTATGGCTACACCTTC.

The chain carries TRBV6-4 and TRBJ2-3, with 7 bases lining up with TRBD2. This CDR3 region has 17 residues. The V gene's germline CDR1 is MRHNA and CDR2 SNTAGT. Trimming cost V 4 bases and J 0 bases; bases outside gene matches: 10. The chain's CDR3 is CASSAGLADPSTDTQYF. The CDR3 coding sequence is TGTGCCAGCAGTGCGGGGCTAGCGGACCCTAGCACAGATACGCAGTATTTT.

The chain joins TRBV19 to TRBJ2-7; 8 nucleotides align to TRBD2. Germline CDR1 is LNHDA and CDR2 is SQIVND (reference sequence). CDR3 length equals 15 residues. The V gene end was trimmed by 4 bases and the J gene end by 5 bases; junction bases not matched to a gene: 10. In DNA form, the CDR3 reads TGTGCCAGTAGTACGCCGGGAGGGGGGATAAACGAGCAGTACTTC. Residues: CASSTPGGGINEQYF.

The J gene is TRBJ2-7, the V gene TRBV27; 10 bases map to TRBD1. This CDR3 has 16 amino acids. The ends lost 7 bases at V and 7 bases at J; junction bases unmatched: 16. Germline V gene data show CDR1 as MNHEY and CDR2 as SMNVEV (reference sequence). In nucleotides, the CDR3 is TGTGCCAGCACCCCCTATTTGGACAGGGGGATACGGGAGCAGTACTTC. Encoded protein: CASTPYLDRGIREQYF.

CDR3 coding DNA: TGTGCCATCAGGGGGACAGGGAGCGGAAACACCATATATTTT. Protein sequence: CAIRGTGSGNTIYF. This rearrangement joins TRBV10-3 to TRBJ1-3, with 9 bases aligning to TRBD1. CDR1 is ENHRY, CDR2 SYGVKD, per germline. V trimming: 6 bases; J trimming: 4 bases; junction bases outside the gene matches: 4. The CDR3 is 14 residues long.

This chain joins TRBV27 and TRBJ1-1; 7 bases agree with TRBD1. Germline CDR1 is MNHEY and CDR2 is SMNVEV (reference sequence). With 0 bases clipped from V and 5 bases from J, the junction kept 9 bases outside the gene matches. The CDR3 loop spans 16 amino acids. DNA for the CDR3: TGTGCCAGCAGTTTATCCTCCACAGGGGTTGCGACTGAAGCTTTCTTT. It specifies CASSLSSTGVATEAFF.

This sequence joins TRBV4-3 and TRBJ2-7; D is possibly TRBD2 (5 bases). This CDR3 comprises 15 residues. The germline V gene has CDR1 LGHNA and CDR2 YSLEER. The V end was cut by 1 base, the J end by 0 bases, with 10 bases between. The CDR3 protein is CASSQGMGSSYEQYF. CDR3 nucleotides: TGCGCCAGCAGCCAAGGTATGGGGAGCTCCTACGAGCAGTACTTC.

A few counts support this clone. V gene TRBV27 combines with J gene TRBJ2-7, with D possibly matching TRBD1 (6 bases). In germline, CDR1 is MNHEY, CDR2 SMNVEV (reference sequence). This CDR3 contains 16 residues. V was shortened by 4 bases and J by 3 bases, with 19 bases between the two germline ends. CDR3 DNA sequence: TGTGCCAGCAGTTGCCCTGAGGCAGGGGACCTCTACGAGCAGTACTTC. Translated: CASSCPEAGDLYEQYF.

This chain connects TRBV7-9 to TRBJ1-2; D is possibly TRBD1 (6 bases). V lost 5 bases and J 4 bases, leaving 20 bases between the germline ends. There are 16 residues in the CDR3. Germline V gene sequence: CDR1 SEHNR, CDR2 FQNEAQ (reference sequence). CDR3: CASSPATGRGSYGYTF. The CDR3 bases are TGTGCCAGCAGCCCGGCCACAGGGAGAGGTAGCTATGGCTACACCTTC.